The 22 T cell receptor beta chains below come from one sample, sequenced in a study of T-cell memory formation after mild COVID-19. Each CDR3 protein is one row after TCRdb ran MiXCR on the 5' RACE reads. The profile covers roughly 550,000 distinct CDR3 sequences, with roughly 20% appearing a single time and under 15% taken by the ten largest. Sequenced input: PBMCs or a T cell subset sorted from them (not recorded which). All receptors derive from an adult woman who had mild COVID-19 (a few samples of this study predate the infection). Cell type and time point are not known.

CDR3 nucleotide sequence: TGCGCCAGCAGTCAACGATTACAGGGCGGGTCACCCCTCCACTTT. It is translated as CASSQRLQGGSPLHF. This chain links TRBV23-1 with TRBJ1-6; D is perhaps TRBD1 (6 bases). TRBV23-1 has ORF status, its function being uncertain. This CDR3 is built from 15 residues. Trimming took off 2 bases at V and 10 bases at J, with 15 bases between the two ends.

For the CDR3, the DNA is TGTGCCAGCAGCCAAACGGGCTCCTACAATGAGCAGTTCTTC. Encoded protein: CASSQTGSYNEQFF. The chain combines TRBV7-3 with TRBJ2-1; D gene unclear. Germline V gene lookup returns CDR1 SGHTA and CDR2 FQGTGA. V dropped 5 bases and J dropped 0 bases, with 8 bases sitting between them. The CDR3 has 14 residues.

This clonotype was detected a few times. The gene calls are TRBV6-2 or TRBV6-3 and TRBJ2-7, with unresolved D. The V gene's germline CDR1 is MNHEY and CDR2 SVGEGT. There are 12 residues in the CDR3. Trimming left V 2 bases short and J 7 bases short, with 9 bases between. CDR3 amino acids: CASSYATREQYF. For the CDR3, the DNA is TGTGCCAGCAGTTACGCCACCAGGGAGCAGTACTTC.

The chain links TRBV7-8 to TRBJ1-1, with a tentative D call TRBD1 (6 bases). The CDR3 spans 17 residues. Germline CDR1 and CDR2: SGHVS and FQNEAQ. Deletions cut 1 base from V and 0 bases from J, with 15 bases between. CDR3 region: CASSLEAYGQMNTEAFF. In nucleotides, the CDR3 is TGTGCCAGCAGCTTAGAGGCCTATGGACAGATGAACACTGAAGCTTTCTTT.

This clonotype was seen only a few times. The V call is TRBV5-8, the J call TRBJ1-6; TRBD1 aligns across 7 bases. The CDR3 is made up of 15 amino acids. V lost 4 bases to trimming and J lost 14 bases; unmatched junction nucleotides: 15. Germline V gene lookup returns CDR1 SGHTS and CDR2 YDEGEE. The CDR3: CASSGRTGDLVALHF. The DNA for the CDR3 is TGTGCCAGCAGCGGCCGAACAGGGGATCTAGTAGCCCTCCACTTT.

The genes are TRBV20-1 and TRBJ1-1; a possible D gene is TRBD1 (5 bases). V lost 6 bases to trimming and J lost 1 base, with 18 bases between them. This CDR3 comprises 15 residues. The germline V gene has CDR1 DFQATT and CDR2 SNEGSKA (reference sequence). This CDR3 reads CSALEGRVGNTEAFF. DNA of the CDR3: TGCAGTGCCCTCGAAGGCAGGGTAGGGAACACTGAAGCTTTCTTT.

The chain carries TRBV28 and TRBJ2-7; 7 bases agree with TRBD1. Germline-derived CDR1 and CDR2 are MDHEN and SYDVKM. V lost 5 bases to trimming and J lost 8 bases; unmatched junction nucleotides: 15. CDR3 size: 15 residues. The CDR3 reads CASSPYDRDDSKQYF. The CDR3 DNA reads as TGTGCCAGCAGTCCCTACGACAGGGACGATTCGAAGCAGTACTTC.

Here the CDR3 reads CATWMGQSTGELFF. DNA of the CDR3: TGTGCCACCTGGATGGGACAGAGCACCGGGGAGCTGTTTTTT. The chain carries TRBV12-3 or TRBV12-4 and TRBJ2-2; 7 positions agree with TRBD1. V dropped 10 bases and J dropped 4; count of bases not matched to a gene: 9. This CDR3 spans 14 amino acids.

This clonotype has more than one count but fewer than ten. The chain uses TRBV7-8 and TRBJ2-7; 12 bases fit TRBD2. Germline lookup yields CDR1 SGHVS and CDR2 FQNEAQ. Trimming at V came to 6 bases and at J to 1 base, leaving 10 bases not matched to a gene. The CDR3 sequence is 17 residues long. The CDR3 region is CASRLGLAGPLSYEQYF. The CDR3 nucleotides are TGTGCCAGCAGACTGGGACTAGCGGGTCCCCTTTCCTACGAGCAGTACTTC.

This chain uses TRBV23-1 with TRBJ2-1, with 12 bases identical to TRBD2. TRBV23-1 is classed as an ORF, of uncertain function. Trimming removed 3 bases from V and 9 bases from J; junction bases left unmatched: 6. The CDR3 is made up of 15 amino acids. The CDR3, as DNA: TGCGCCAGCAGTCAGGTGACTAGCGGGAGATGTGAGCAGTTCTTC. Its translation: CASSQVTSGRCEQFF.

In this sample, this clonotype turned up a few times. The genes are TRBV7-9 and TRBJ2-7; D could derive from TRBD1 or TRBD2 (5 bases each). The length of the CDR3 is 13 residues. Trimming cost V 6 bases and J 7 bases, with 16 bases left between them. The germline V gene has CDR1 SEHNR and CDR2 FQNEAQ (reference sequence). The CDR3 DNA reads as TGTGCCAGCAGTGGGGACCTCTGGGAGGAGCAGTACTTC. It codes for CASSGDLWEEQYF.

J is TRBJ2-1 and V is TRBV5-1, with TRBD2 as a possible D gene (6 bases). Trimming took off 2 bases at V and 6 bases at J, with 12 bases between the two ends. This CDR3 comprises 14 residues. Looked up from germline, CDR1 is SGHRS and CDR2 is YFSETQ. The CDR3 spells CASSLDGRPNEQFF. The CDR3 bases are TGCGCCAGCAGCTTAGACGGGAGACCCAATGAGCAGTTCTTC.

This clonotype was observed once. CDR3 nucleotides: TGTGCCAGCAGCTTCGCCCCCCGGGGCTACGAGCAGTACTTC. Its translation is CASSFAPRGYEQYF. The rearrangement uses TRBV11-2 and TRBJ2-7; possibly TRBD2 for D (5 bases). Trimming took 3 bases from V and 3 from J, leaving 12 bases between them. This CDR3 has 14 amino acids. The V gene's germline CDR1 is SGHAT and CDR2 FQNNGV.

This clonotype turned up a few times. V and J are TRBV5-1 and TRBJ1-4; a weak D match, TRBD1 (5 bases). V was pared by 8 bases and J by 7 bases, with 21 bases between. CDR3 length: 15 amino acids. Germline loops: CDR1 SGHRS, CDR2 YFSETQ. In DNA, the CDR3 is TGCGCCAGTAAACACTCCGGGGACCGAAGTGAAAAACTGTTTTTT. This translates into CASKHSGDRSEKLFF.

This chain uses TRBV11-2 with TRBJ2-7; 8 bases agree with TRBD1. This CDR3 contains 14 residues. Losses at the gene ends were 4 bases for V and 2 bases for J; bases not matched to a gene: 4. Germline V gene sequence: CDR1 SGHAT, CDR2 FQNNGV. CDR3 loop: CASSYGQGTYEQYF. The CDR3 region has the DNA TGTGCCAGCAGCTATGGACAGGGAACCTACGAGCAGTACTTC.

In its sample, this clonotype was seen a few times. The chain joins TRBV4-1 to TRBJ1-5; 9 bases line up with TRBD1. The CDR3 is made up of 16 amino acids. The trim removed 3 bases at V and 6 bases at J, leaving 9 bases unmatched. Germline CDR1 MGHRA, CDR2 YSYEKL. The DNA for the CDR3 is TGCGCCAGCAGCCATGGAGGACAGGGGTTGGGTCAGCCCCAGCATTTT. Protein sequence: CASSHGGQGLGQPQHF.

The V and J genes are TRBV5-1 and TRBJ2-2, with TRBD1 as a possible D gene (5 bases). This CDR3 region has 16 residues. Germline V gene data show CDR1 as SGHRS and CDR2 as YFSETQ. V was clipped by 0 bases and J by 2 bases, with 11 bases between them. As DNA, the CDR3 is TGCGCCAGCAGCTTGGAGTGGGGCAGCAACACCGGGGAGCTGTTTTTT. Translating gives CASSLEWGSNTGELFF. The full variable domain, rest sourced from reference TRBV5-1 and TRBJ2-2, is KAGVTQTPRYLIKTRGQQVTLSCSPISGHRSVSWYQQTPGQGLQFLFEYFSETQRNKGNFPGRFSGRQFSNSRSEMNVSTLELGDSALYLCASSLEWGSNTGELFFGEGSRLTVL.

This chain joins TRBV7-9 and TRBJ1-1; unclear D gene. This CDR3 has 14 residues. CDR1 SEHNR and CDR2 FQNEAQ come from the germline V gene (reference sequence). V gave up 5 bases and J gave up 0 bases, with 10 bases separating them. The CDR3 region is CASSTQGLNTEAFF. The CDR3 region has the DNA TGTGCCAGCAGCACTCAAGGGCTGAACACTGAAGCTTTCTTT. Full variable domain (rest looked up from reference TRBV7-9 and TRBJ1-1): DTGVSQNPRHKITKRGQNVTFRCDPISEHNRLYWYRQTLGQGPEFLTYFQNEAQLEKSRLLSDRFSAERPKGSFSTLEIQRTEQGDSAMYLCASSTQGLNTEAFFGQGTRLTVV.

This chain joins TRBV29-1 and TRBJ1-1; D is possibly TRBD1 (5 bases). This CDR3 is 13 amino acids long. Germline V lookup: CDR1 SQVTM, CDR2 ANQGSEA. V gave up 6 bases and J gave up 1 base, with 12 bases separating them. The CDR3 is CSVARQGNTEAFF. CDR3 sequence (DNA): TGCAGCGTCGCTAGGCAGGGGAACACTGAAGCTTTCTTT.

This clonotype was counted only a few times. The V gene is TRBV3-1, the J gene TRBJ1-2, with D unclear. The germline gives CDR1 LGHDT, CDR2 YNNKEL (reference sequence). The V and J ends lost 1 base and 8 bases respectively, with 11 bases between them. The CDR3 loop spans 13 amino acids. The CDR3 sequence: CASSQARTGGYTF. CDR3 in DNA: TGTGCCAGCAGCCAAGCTCGGACGGGGGGCTACACCTTC.

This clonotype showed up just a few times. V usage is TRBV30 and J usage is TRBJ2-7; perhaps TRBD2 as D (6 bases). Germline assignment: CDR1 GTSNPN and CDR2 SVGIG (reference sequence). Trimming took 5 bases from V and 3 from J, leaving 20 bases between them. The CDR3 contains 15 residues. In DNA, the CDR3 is TGTGCCTGGGCCCGGGTTTGGCGCGGGAACTACGAGCAGTACTTC. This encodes CAWARVWRGNYEQYF. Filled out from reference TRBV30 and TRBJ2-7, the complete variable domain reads SQTIHQWPATLVQPVGSPLSLECTVEGTSNPNLYWYRQAAGRGLQLLFYSVGIGQISSEVPQNLSASRPQDRQFILSSKKLLLSDSGFYLCAWARVWRGNYEQYFGPGTRLTVT.

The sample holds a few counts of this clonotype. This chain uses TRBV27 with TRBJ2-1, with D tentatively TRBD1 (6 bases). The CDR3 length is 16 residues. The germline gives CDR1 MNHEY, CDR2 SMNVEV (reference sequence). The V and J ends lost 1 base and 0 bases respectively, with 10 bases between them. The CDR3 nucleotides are TGTGCCAGCAGTTTATTCAGGGGTAGCTCCTACAATGAGCAGTTCTTC. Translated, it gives CASSLFRGSSYNEQFF.